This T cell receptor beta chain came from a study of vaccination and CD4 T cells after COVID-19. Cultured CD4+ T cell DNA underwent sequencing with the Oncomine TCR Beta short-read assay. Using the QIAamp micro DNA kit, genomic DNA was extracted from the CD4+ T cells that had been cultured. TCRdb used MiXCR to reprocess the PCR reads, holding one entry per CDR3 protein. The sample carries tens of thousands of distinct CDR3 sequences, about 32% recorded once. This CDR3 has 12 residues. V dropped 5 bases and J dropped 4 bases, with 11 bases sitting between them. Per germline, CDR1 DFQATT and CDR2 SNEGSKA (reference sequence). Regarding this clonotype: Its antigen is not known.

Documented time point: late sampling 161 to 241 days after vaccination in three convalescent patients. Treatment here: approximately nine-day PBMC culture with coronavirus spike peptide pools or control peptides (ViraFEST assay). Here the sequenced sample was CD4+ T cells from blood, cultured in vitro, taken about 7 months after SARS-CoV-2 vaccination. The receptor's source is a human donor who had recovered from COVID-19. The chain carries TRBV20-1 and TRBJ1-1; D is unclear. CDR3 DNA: TGCAGTGCTGGACTGACTAGCACTGAAGCTTTCTTT. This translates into CSAGLTSTEAFF.